These 13 T cell receptor beta chains came from one sample sequenced in a study of CD8+CD57+ T cells in acquired aplastic anemia. CDR3 and TCR beta VDJ profiling relied on a genomic DNA template. Each CDR3 protein is one row after TCRdb ran MiXCR on the reads. Among fewer than 250,000 distinct CDR3 sequences listed, around half were seen once. Patients picked for sequencing had shown CD8+CD57+ cell expansion detected by flow cytometry. Sequencing was done on a sample of sorted CD4+, CD8+, or CD8+CD57+ T cells (not recorded which) from PBMCs. The receptors here all came from a human donor with aplastic anemia.

This clonotype occurred many times. The chain recombines TRBV4-3 with TRBJ1-5; D unresolved. Germline V lookup: CDR1 LGHNA, CDR2 YSLEER. V shed 0 bases and J shed 10 bases, with 16 bases lying between them. The CDR3 runs 15 residues. CDR3 bases: TGCGCCAGCAGCCAAGATCTTGTTGCGGACGTACCCCAGCATTTT. Protein product: CASSQDLVADVPQHF.

The V call is TRBV9, the J call TRBJ1-2; a possible D gene is TRBD1 (5 bases). Germline CDR1 and CDR2: SGDLS and YYNGEE. The CDR3 runs to 16 residues. V lost 3 bases to trimming and J lost 5 bases, with 20 bases between them. The DNA of the CDR3 is TGTGCCAGCAGCGCGAGTTCGGGGGTAGTAGGGTATGGCTACACCTTC. This sequence encodes CASSASSGVVGYGYTF.

This clonotype appeared a few times. V usage is TRBV30 and J usage is TRBJ2-1; 10 bases are a match to TRBD2. The CDR3 spans 14 residues. Germline V gene sequence: CDR1 GTSNPN, CDR2 SVGIG (reference sequence). The trim removed 4 bases at V and 5 bases at J, leaving 5 bases unmatched. Here the CDR3 reads CAWTLAGVDNEQFF. CDR3 nucleotide sequence: TGTGCCTGGACTCTAGCGGGGGTGGACAATGAGCAGTTCTTC.

The table lists this clonotype with many counts. V usage is TRBV19 and J usage is TRBJ2-3; D not certain. The germline V gene encodes CDR1 LNHDA and CDR2 SQIVND (reference sequence). Between the trimmed V and J ends, which lost 3 bases and 4 bases, there was a span of 11 bases. CDR3 size: 14 residues. DNA of the CDR3: TGTGCCAGTAGTATCTCGGCCAGCGCAGATACGCAGTATTTT. Translating gives CASSISASADTQYF.

This clonotype was counted many times. The V call is TRBV20-1, the J call TRBJ2-7, with 14 bases identical to TRBD2. V dropped 3 bases and J dropped 4; count of bases not matched to a gene: 5. Germline assignment: CDR1 DFQATT and CDR2 SNEGSKA (reference sequence). The CDR3 runs 15 residues. CDR3 nucleotide sequence: TGCAGTGCTAGTCGCAGACTAGCGGGGGGGTACGAGCAGTACTTC. It translates to CSASRRLAGGYEQYF.

This clonotype was recorded at least ten times. J is TRBJ2-7 and V is TRBV7-2; D may correspond to TRBD1 or TRBD2 (5 bases each). Germline loops: CDR1 SGHTA, CDR2 FQGNSA. V lost 2 bases, J lost 0 bases, and 11 bases lay in between. The CDR3 spans 15 residues. CDR3 sequence (DNA): TGTGCCAGCAGCTTATTGTGGGACGGCTCCTACGAGCAGTACTTC. It translates to CASSLLWDGSYEQYF.

This clonotype was recorded many times. The chain links TRBV7-9 to TRBJ1-1, with unresolved D. This CDR3 contains 13 residues. The germline CDR1 and CDR2 sequences are SEHNR and FQNEAQ (reference sequence). Trimming removed 5 bases at V and 5 bases at J, with 12 bases between. The CDR3, as DNA: TGTGCCAGCAGCGCTAAGGGTGGAACTGAAGCTTTCTTT. Amino acids: CASSAKGGTEAFF.

This clonotype was detected many times. Written as DNA, the CDR3 is TGCAGTGCTAGGGCTCTTAGGGGCCACGAGCAGTACTTC. Its translation: CSARALRGHEQYF. V is TRBV20-1 and J is TRBJ2-7; D may be TRBD1 (5 bases). Germline CDR1 and CDR2: DFQATT and SNEGSKA (reference sequence). V shed 3 bases and J shed 5 bases, with 14 bases lying between them. This CDR3 is built from 13 residues.

The chain joins TRBV28 to TRBJ1-1, with unresolved D. CDR3 length: 12 residues. V was cut by 2 bases and J by 8 bases, with 9 bases left in between. In germline, CDR1 is MDHEN, CDR2 SYDVKM. The CDR3 reads CASSLGQAEAFF. CDR3 nucleotide sequence: TGTGCCAGCAGTTTAGGTCAGGCAGAAGCTTTCTTT.

The rearrangement joins TRBV20-1 to TRBJ2-7; TRBD1 aligns across 12 bases. Germline V gene data show CDR1 as DFQATT and CDR2 as SNEGSKA (reference sequence). Unmatched junction bases numbered 3, after V lost 3 bases and J lost 6 bases. The length of the CDR3 is 13 residues. Here the CDR3 reads CSASRDRGREQYF. The DNA of the CDR3 is TGCAGTGCTAGCAGGGACAGGGGGCGCGAGCAGTACTTC.

The chain links TRBV7-2 to TRBJ2-5, with 12 bases fitting TRBD1. Trimming cost V 6 bases and J 7 bases; bases outside gene matches: 6. CDR1 and CDR2 (germline): SGHTA, FQGNSA. The CDR3 loop spans 14 amino acids. The CDR3 loop is CASSRDRGQGTQYF. As DNA, the CDR3 is TGTGCCAGCAGTCGGGACAGGGGGCAGGGGACCCAGTACTTC.

This clonotype showed up many times. The CDR3, as DNA: TGTGCCAGCAGCCCAGGGACACCCCGGGATGGCTACACCTTC. Protein: CASSPGTPRDGYTF. The chain joins TRBV6-5 to TRBJ1-2, with D possibly being TRBD1 (6 bases). The CDR3 is made up of 14 amino acids. Looked up from germline, CDR1 is MNHEY and CDR2 is SVGAGI. The germline V and J ends were trimmed by 6 bases and 6 bases, with 17 bases remaining between them.

This clonotype was seen ten or more times. The V call is TRBV15, the J call TRBJ1-3; D is possibly TRBD1 (5 bases). The CDR3 extends over 14 amino acids. V shed 0 bases and J shed 4 bases, with 7 bases lying between them. The V gene's germline CDR1 is LNHNV and CDR2 YYDKDF (reference sequence). The CDR3 loop reads CATSRDREGNTIYF. Written as DNA, the CDR3 is TGTGCCACCAGCAGAGACAGGGAAGGAAACACCATATATTTT.